This T cell receptor beta chain was observed in a study of CD8+ T cells in alopecia areata. Overall study: A 6-month off-drug phase came after tofacitinib, which had lasted 6 to 18 months.

cDNA serving as the sequencing template came from extracted, reverse transcribed RNA. Here immunoSEQ multiplex PCR was the method, and the copy in TCRdb shows in-frame clones only, minus some. The repertoire holds about 150,000 clones, roughly 44% seen once, with approximately 6.6% in the top ten. This clone was counted a few times. This CDR3 spans 15 amino acids. Germline V gives CDR1 MGHRA, CDR2 YSYEKL. With 0 bases removed from V and 2 bases from J, the gap between germline ends came to 8 bases. Lesional scalp punch biopsies and peripheral blood were collected from alopecia areata patients. PBMCs, the starting material, were the source of sorted CD4+ and CD8+ T cells.

The sequenced sample consisted of CD4+ T cells sorted from blood. The V gene is TRBV4-1, the J gene TRBJ1-5; D uncertain. This clonotype was sampled from a human donor with alopecia areata. As DNA, the CDR3 is TGCGCCAGCAGCCAAGATGGCGGTCGCAATCAGCCCCAGCATTTT. It translates to CASSQDGGRNQPQHF.